The text below deals with one T cell receptor (beta chain). Trimming took off 4 bases at V and 5 bases at J, with 24 bases between the two ends. Germline CDR1 is SGHRS and CDR2 is YFSETQ. The CDR3 loop spans 17 amino acids. Some clones are missing from TCRdb's copy, which holds only in-frame ones; the method was immunoSEQ multiplex PCR. The data show roughly 100,000 clones, with approximately 87% seen just once and 8.4% held by the top ten. Documented time point: peripheral blood 6 weeks after treatment start. The diagnosis in patients was locally advanced or metastatic urothelial carcinoma. These data are taken from a study of PD-L1 blockade in urothelial cancer. Overall study: In the patient group, about 85% of the roughly 30 were males with bladder-origin urothelial cancer. The median number of T cells present in blood samples was approximately 130,000. Analysis of blood occurred 3 weeks (second dose) and 6 weeks after treatment start.

The sequence derives from a man between 70 and 80 years old with urothelial cancer. The specimen comprised PBMCs, sampled around atezolizumab (anti-PD-L1) treatment. This chain links TRBV5-1 with TRBJ2-5; possible D gene TRBD1, 6 bases. The CDR3 DNA reads TGCGCCAGCAGCCATTTCACAGGGATTTATAATCCGGAGACCCAGTACTTC. Translation gives CASSHFTGIYNPETQYF.